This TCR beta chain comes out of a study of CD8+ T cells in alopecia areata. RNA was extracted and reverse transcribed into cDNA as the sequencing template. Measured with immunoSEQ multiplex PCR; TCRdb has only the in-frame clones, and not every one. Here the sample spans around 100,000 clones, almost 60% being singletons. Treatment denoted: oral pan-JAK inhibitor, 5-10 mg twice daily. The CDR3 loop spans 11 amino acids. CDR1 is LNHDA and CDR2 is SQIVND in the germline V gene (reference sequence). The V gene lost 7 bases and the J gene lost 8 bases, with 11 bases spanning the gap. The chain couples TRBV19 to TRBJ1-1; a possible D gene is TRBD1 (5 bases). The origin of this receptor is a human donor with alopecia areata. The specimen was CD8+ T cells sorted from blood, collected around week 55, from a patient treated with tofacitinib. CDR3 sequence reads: CASMAGNEAFF. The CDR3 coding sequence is TGTGCCAGTATGGCAGGGAACGAAGCTTTCTTT.